The 23 T cell receptor beta chains reported below all come from one sample, sequenced in a study of T-cell reconstitution after alpha-beta-depleted transplantation in children. Preparing the TCRbeta library involved the use of unique molecular identifiers. MiXCR, applied by TCRdb to the PCR reads, yields one record per CDR3 protein. The repertoire consists of 120,000 to 150,000 distinct CDR3 sequences, with 8% to 10% occurring once and the leading ten covering 15% to 20%. The source was PBMCs, mostly from graft donor cells, collected 180 days after TCRalphabeta/CD19-depleted stem cell transplant. These receptors were taken from a female patient aged 2 to 10 who had a stem cell transplant for congenital amegakaryocytic thrombocytopenia, so the T cells may come from the graft donor.

This clonotype was recorded many times. The V and J genes are TRBV18 and TRBJ1-2; D perhaps matches TRBD1 (5 bases). Germline CDR1 is KGHSH and CDR2 is LQKENI. The CDR3 loop spans 13 amino acids. V lost 2 bases to trimming and J lost 4 bases, with 8 bases between them. CDR3 residues: CASSPGGGYGYTF. The CDR3 DNA reads TGTGCCAGCTCACCAGGGGGTGGCTATGGCTACACCTTC.

The chain carries TRBV5-1 and TRBJ2-3; the match to TRBD2 covers 11 bases. Germline values: CDR1 SGHRS, CDR2 YFSETQ. V trimming: 0 bases; J trimming: 5 bases; junction bases outside the gene matches: 23. CDR3 length equals 22 residues. DNA for the CDR3: TGCGCCAGCAGCTTGGGGGGGAAACTAGCGGGGGAAGTCATCCGATTCAAAGATACGCAGTATTTT. Translation: CASSLGGKLAGEVIRFKDTQYF.

This clonotype was found many times. The chain recombines TRBV28 with TRBJ1-1; D possibly corresponds to TRBD1 (6 bases). Germline V gene sequence: CDR1 MDHEN, CDR2 SYDVKM. The CDR3 contains 15 residues. Trimming took 3 bases from V and 3 from J, leaving 14 bases between them. The CDR3 DNA follows: TGTGCCAGCAGTTTTTACTGGGGGCAAGACACTGAAGCTTTCTTT. Translated, it gives CASSFYWGQDTEAFF.

This clonotype was found many times. The rearrangement joins TRBV10-3 to TRBJ2-2; D perhaps matches TRBD1 (5 bases). Germline-derived CDR1 and CDR2 are ENHRY and SYGVKD. The V end lost 2 bases, the J end lost 7 bases, and 14 bases lay between the germline ends. The CDR3 has 15 amino acids. The CDR3 protein is CAISEGIQGDGELFF. The CDR3 nucleotides read TGTGCCATCAGTGAGGGGATCCAGGGTGACGGGGAGCTGTTTTTT.

This clonotype is a singleton in its sample. The V gene is TRBV11-2, the J gene TRBJ2-5; 11 nucleotides agree with TRBD2. The CDR3 covers 14 residues. With 8 bases clipped from V and 0 bases from J, the junction kept 2 bases outside the gene matches. Germline CDR1 reads SGHAT; CDR2 reads FQNNGV. The CDR3 coding sequence is TGTGCCAGCGGTAGCGGGAGGGACCAAGAGACCCAGTACTTC. Translation: CASGSGRDQETQYF.

In its sample, this clonotype was seen many times. This chain uses TRBV6-2 or TRBV6-3 with TRBJ2-3; weak D call: TRBD1 (5 bases). V lost 7 bases, J lost 0 bases, and 17 bases lay in between. CDR1 MNHEY and CDR2 SVGEGT come from the germline V gene. The CDR3 runs to 16 residues. The CDR3 sequence is CASKAGPFLSTDTQYF. The CDR3 nucleotides read TGTGCCAGCAAGGCAGGGCCCTTCCTAAGCACAGATACGCAGTATTTT.

This clonotype was detected ten times or more. The rearrangement joins TRBV27 to TRBJ2-1; the match to TRBD2 covers 15 bases. Per the germline V gene, CDR1 is MNHEY and CDR2 is SMNVEV (reference sequence). Trimming removed 5 bases from V and 10 bases from J; junction bases left unmatched: 6. CDR3 length: 15 amino acids. CDR3 sequence reads: CASSLGLAGGGEQFF. CDR3 nucleotides: TGTGCCAGCAGTCTGGGACTAGCGGGAGGAGGGGAGCAGTTCTTC.

The table lists this clonotype with many counts. The V and J genes are TRBV28 and TRBJ1-5; the D gene is possibly TRBD1 (6 bases). The CDR3 loop spans 14 amino acids. Germline CDR1 MDHEN, CDR2 SYDVKM. V was shortened by 3 bases and J by 2 bases, with 8 bases between the two germline ends. CDR3 sequence reads: CASSFYRGNQPQHF. In DNA form, the CDR3 reads TGTGCCAGCAGTTTTTACAGGGGCAATCAGCCCCAGCATTTT.

This clonotype came up a few times. The chain couples TRBV20-1 to TRBJ2-1; 9 bases match TRBD2. There are 15 residues in the CDR3. The V gene end was trimmed by 3 bases and the J gene end by 0 bases; junction bases not matched to a gene: 3. Germline CDR1 and CDR2: DFQATT and SNEGSKA (reference sequence). DNA of the CDR3: TGCAGTGCTAGTTGGCGGGAGGGCTCCTACAATGAGCAGTTCTTC. Translated, it gives CSASWREGSYNEQFF.

Comments on this clonotype: A read error is possible here, since a much larger clone lies one base away. The chain recombines TRBV29-1 with TRBJ2-1; D is possibly TRBD1 (6 bases). Per the germline V gene, CDR1 is SQVTM and CDR2 is ANQGSEA. The CDR3 has 14 residues. Trimming shortened V by 7 bases and J by 1 base, and 14 bases separated the two germline ends. In DNA form, the CDR3 reads TGCAGCGGGCTCCGGGACATGTCCTACAATGAGCAGTTCTTC. This codes for CSGLRDMSYNEQFF.

The chain is built from TRBV7-7 and TRBJ1-2; D unresolved. V lost 6 bases and J lost 4, with 24 bases in between. The CDR3 spans 17 residues. Looked up from germline, CDR1 is SSHAT and CDR2 is FNYEAQ (reference sequence). Here the CDR3 DNA reads TGTGCCAGCAGTCCTCGGCGGATGCTAAACCTTCGCTATGGCTACACCTTC. Protein sequence: CASSPRRMLNLRYGYTF.

This clonotype was detected ten times or more. J is TRBJ2-6 and V is TRBV5-6; no firm D call. The V end lost 1 base, the J end lost 0 bases, and 11 bases lay between the germline ends. This CDR3 spans 17 amino acids. In germline, CDR1 is SGHDT, CDR2 YYEEEE. The CDR3 here is CASSLLGSPSGANVLTF. In DNA, the CDR3 is TGTGCCAGCAGCTTGCTCGGGTCCCCCTCTGGGGCCAACGTCCTGACTTTC.

This clonotype was seen at least ten times. V usage is TRBV20-1 and J usage is TRBJ1-4; tentatively, D is TRBD1 (5 bases). V lost 3 bases to trimming and J lost 7 bases, with 12 bases between them. Germline CDR1 DFQATT, CDR2 SNEGSKA (reference sequence). This CDR3 comprises 13 residues. For the CDR3, the DNA is TGCAGTGCTAGTTCCACAAGGGGTGAAAAACTGTTTTTT. Translated: CSASSTRGEKLFF.

This clonotype was found many times. The J gene is TRBJ2-1, the V gene TRBV5-1; no reliable D call. Trimming removed 2 bases at V and 11 bases at J, with 11 bases between. Germline values: CDR1 SGHRS, CDR2 YFSETQ. CDR3 length: 12 residues. The CDR3, as DNA: TGCGCCAGCAGCTTTGTCCAAGATAAGCAGTTCTTC. Translating it yields CASSFVQDKQFF.

The rearrangement uses TRBV6-1 and TRBJ2-2; D remains ambiguous. The V gene's germline CDR1 is MNHNS and CDR2 SASEGT. V was cut by 4 bases and J by 5 bases, with 8 bases left in between. The CDR3 spans 13 residues. The DNA for the CDR3 is TGTGCCAGCAGTGTGGTCGAGACCGGGGAGCTGTTTTTT. Encoded protein: CASSVVETGELFF.

This clonotype has more than one count but fewer than ten. This sequence joins TRBV29-1 and TRBJ2-1, with unresolved D. The CDR3 totals 12 residues. CDR1 is SQVTM and CDR2 is ANQGSEA in the germline V gene. V lost 8 bases, J lost 0 bases, and 8 bases lay in between. The CDR3 region has the DNA TGCAGCTCGGCGGACTCCTACAATGAGCAGTTCTTC. It codes for CSSADSYNEQFF.

There are a few counts of this clonotype. The rearrangement uses TRBV5-1 and TRBJ2-3; TRBD1 agrees at 10 bases. Trimming at V came to 5 bases and at J to 3 bases, leaving 9 bases not matched to a gene. The V gene's germline CDR1 is SGHRS and CDR2 YFSETQ. The CDR3 contains 16 residues. The chain's CDR3 is CASRRQGAGPTDTQYF. For the CDR3, the DNA is TGCGCCAGCAGGAGACAGGGGGCAGGACCTACAGATACGCAGTATTTT.

Only a few counts were recorded for this clonotype. The chain uses TRBV7-8 and TRBJ1-5; no clear D gene. The germline gives CDR1 SGHVS, CDR2 FQNEAQ. Trimming removed 2 bases from V and 3 bases from J, with 14 bases in between. This CDR3 is 16 amino acids long. DNA of the CDR3: TGTGCCAGCAGCTTATATGGGCAGAAACTCAATCAGCCCCAGCATTTT. This codes for CASSLYGQKLNQPQHF. Supplemented by reference TRBV7-8 and TRBJ1-5, the full variable domain reads GAGVSQSPRYKVAKRGQDVALRCDPISGHVSLFWYQQALGQGPEFLTYFQNEAQLDKSGLPSDRFFAERPEGSVSTLKIQRTQQEDSAVYLCASSLYGQKLNQPQHFGDGTRLSIL.

The rearrangement joins TRBV19 to TRBJ2-1, with D perhaps matching TRBD1 or TRBD2 (5 bases each). CDR3 size: 15 residues. The germline V gene encodes CDR1 LNHDA and CDR2 SQIVND (reference sequence). Trimming left V 5 bases short and J 5 bases short, with 16 bases between. The chain's CDR3 is CASSAPGRMNNEQFF. DNA of the CDR3: TGTGCCAGTAGTGCGCCGGGACGGATGAACAATGAGCAGTTCTTC.

By share, this clonotype ranks as medium-sized (0.01 to 0.1%). This chain connects TRBV24-1 to TRBJ2-5; possibly TRBD2 for D (6 bases). Germline loops: CDR1 KGHDR, CDR2 SFDVKD. The germline V and J ends were trimmed by 3 bases and 0 bases, with 10 bases remaining between them. The CDR3 is 15 residues long. The CDR3 DNA reads as TGTGCCACCAGTGATCCCGCTAGCGACCAAGAGACCCAGTACTTC. As protein: CATSDPASDQETQYF.

The chain recombines TRBV5-1 with TRBJ2-7; D not resolved. This CDR3 region has 17 residues. Germline CDR1 and CDR2: SGHRS and YFSETQ. V was cut by 0 bases and J by 2 bases, with 18 bases left in between. CDR3: CASSLVGFPRRPYEQYF. The DNA of the CDR3 is TGCGCCAGCAGCTTGGTCGGGTTCCCAAGACGACCCTACGAGCAGTACTTC.

To note about this clonotype: One junction end does not reproduce the germline sequence, and a read error may be involved. The CDR3 DNA reads TGCTGTGCTAGGGGACTAGCGTTGGCCGGAGAGACCCAGTACTTC. It encodes CCARGLALAGETQYF. The chain joins TRBV20-1 to TRBJ2-5, with 10 bases fitting TRBD2. CDR1 and CDR2 from the germline V gene are DFQATT and SNEGSKA (reference sequence). The CDR3 loop spans 15 amino acids.

This clonotype has ten or more counts. This rearrangement joins TRBV4-2 to TRBJ2-1; perhaps TRBD2 as D (6 bases). The CDR3 has 14 residues. Trimming stripped 5 bases from V and 3 bases from J, with 11 bases between. CDR1 and CDR2 (germline): LGHNA, YNFKEQ. The CDR3, as DNA: TGTGCCAGCAGCTCAGGAGGGGACTACAATGAGCAGTTCTTC. Its translation: CASSSGGDYNEQFF.